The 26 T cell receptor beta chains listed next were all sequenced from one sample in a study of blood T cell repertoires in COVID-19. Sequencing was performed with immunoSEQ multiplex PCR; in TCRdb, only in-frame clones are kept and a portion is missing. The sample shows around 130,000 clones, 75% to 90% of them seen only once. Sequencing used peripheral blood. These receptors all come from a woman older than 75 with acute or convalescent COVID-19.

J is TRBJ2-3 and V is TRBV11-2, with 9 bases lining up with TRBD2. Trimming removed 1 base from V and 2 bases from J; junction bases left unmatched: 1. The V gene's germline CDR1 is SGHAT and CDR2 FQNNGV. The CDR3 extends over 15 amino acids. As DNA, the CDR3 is TGTGCCAGCAGCTTAGGACTAGCGGACACAGATACGCAGTATTTT. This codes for CASSLGLADTDTQYF.

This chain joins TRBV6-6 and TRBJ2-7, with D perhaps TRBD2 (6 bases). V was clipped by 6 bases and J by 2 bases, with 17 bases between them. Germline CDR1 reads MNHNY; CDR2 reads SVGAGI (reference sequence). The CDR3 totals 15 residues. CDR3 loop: CASRGGWDRTYEQYF. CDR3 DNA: TGTGCCAGCAGGGGGGGATGGGATCGAACCTACGAGCAGTACTTC.

CDR3 in amino acids: CASSKRQGDGYTF. In DNA form, the CDR3 reads TGTGCCAGCAGTAAAAGACAGGGGGATGGCTACACCTTC. The rearrangement joins TRBV2 to TRBJ1-2; TRBD1 aligns across 9 bases. The CDR3 contains 13 residues. From germline, CDR1 is SNHLY and CDR2 FYNNEI. The V and J ends lost 5 bases and 6 bases, in that order; junction bases with no gene match: 4.

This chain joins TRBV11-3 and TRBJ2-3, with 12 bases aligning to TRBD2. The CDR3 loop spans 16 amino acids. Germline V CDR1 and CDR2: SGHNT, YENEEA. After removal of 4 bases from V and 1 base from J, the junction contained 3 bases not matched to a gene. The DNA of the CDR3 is TGTGCCAGCAGCTCTAGACTAGCGGGGGGCACAGATACGCAGTATTTT. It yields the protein CASSSRLAGGTDTQYF. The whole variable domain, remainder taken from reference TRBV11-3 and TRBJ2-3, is EAGVVQSPRYKIIEKKQPVAFWCNPISGHNTLYWYLQNLGQGPELLIRYENEEAVDDSQLPKDRFSAERLKGVDSTLKIQPAELGDSAVYLCASSSRLAGGTDTQYFGPGTRLTVL.

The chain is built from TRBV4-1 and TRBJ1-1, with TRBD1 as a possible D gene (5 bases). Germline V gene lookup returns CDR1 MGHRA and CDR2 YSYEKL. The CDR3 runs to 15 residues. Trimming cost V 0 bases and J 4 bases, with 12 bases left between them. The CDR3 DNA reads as TGCGCCAGCAGCCAAGATCAAAGGGGCATCACTGAAGCTTTCTTT. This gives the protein CASSQDQRGITEAFF.

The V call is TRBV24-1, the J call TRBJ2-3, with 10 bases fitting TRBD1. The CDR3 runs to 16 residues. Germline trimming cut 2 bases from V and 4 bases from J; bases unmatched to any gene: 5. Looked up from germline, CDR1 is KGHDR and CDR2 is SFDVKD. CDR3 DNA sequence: TGTGCCACCAGTGATTATGGACAGGGGGTTTCAGATACGCAGTATTTT. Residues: CATSDYGQGVSDTQYF.

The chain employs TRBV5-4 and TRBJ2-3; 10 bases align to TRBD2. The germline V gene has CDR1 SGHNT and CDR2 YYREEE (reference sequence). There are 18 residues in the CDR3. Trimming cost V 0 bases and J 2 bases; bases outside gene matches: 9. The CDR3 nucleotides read TGTGCCAGCAGCTTGGTATTGGGGCTAGCGGGGGTCACAGATACGCAGTATTTT. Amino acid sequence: CASSLVLGLAGVTDTQYF.

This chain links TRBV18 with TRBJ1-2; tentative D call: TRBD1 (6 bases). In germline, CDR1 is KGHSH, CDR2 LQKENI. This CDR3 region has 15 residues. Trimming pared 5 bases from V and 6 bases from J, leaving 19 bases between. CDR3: CASSGGTGFGNGYTF. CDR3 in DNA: TGTGCCAGCTCAGGAGGCACAGGGTTCGGCAATGGCTACACCTTC.

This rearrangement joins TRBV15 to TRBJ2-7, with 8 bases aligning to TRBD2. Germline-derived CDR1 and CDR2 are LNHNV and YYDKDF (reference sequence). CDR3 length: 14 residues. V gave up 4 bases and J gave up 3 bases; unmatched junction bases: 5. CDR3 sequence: CATSIAGRHYEQYF. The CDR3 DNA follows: TGTGCCACCAGCATAGCGGGGCGCCACTACGAGCAGTACTTC.

This CDR3 reads CASSEAQEKLFF. DNA for the CDR3: TGTGCCAGCAGTGAAGCCCAAGAAAAACTGTTTTTT. The chain combines TRBV6-1 with TRBJ1-4; D ambiguous. Germline V gene sequence: CDR1 MNHNS, CDR2 SASEGT. The CDR3 consists of 12 residues. Trimming shortened V by 0 bases and J by 8 bases, and 4 bases separated the two germline ends.

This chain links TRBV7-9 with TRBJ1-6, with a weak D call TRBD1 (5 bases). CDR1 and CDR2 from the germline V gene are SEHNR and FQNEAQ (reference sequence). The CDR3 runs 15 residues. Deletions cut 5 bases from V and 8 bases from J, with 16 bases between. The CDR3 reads CASSPGTGGDSPLHF. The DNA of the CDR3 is TGTGCCAGCAGCCCTGGAACGGGGGGGGATTCACCCCTCCACTTT.

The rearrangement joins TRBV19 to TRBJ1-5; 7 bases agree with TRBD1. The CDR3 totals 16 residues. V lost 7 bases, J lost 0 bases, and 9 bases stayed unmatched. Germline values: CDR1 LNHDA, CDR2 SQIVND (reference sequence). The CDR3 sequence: CASTEQGTYSNQPQHF. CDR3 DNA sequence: TGTGCCAGTACCGAACAGGGGACTTATAGCAATCAGCCCCAGCATTTT.

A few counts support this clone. CDR3 loop: CASSPRKRGWTGELFF. CDR3 nucleotides: TGTGCCAGCAGCCCCCGTAAGCGGGGTTGGACCGGGGAGCTGTTTTTT. The chain has TRBV11-2 and TRBJ2-2, with 7 bases fitting TRBD2. Germline lookup yields CDR1 SGHAT and CDR2 FQNNGV. With V trimmed by 5 bases and J by 5 bases, 11 bases remained unmatched. The CDR3 covers 16 residues.

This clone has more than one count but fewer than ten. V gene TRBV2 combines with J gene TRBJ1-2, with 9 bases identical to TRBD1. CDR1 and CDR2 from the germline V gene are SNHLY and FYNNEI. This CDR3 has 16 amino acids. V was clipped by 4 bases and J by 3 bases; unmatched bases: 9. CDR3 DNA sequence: TGTGCCAGCAGTGGCTGGGACAGGGCCCCCCACTATGGCTACACCTTC. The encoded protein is CASSGWDRAPHYGYTF. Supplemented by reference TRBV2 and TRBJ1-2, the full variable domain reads EPEVTQTPSHQVTQMGQEVILRCVPISNHLYFYWYRQILGQKVEFLVSFYNNEISEKSEIFDDQFSVERPDGSNFTLKIRSTKLEDSAMYFCASSGWDRAPHYGYTFGSGTRLTVV.

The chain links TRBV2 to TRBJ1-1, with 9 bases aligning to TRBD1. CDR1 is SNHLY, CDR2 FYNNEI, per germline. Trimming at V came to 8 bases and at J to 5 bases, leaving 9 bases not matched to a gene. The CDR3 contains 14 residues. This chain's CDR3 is CASERDRALTEAFF. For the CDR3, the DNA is TGTGCCAGCGAAAGGGACAGGGCATTGACTGAAGCTTTCTTT.

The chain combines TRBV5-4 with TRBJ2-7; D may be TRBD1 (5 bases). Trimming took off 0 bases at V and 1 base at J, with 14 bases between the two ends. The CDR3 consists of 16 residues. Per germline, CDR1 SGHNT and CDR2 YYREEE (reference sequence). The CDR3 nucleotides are TGTGCCAGCAGCTTGGATCCGGCAGGGCCTTCCTACGAGCAGTACTTC. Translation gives CASSLDPAGPSYEQYF.

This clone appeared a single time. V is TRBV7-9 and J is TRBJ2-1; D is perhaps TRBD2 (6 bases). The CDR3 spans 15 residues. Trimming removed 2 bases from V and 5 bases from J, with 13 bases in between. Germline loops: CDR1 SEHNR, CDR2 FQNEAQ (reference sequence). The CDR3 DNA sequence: TGTGCCAGCAGCTTAAATGAGGCGGGACACAATGAGCAGTTCTTC. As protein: CASSLNEAGHNEQFF.

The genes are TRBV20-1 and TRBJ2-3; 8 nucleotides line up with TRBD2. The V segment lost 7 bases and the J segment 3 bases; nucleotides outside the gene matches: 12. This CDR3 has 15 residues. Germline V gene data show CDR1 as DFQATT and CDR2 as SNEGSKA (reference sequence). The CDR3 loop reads CSGSGPGGLTDTQYF. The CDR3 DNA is TGCAGTGGTAGTGGGCCGGGGGGGCTGACAGATACGCAGTATTTT.

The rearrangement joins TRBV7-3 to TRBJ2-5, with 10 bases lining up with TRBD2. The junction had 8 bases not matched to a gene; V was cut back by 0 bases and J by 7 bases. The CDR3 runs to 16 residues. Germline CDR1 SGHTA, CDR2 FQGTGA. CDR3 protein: CASSLTSGGPQGTQYF. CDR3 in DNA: TGTGCCAGCAGCTTAACTAGCGGGGGGCCCCAGGGGACCCAGTACTTC.

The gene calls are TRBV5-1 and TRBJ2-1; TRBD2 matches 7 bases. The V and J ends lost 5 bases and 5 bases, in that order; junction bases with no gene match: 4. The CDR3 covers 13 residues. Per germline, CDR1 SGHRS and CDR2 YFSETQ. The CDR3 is CASRLAAHNEQFF. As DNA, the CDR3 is TGCGCCAGCAGGCTAGCGGCTCACAATGAGCAGTTCTTC.

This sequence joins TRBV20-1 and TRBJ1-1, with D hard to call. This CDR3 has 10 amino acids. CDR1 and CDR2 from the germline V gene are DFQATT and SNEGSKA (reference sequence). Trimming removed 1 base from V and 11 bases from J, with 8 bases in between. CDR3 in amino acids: CSARVGLAFF. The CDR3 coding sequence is TGCAGTGCTAGAGTAGGACTCGCTTTCTTT.

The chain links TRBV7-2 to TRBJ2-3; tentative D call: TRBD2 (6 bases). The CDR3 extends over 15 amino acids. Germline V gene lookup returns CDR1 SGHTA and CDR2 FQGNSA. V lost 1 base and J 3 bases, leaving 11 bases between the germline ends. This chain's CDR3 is CASSLGGEATDTQYF. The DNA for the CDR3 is TGTGCCAGCAGCTTAGGGGGGGAGGCTACAGATACGCAGTATTTT.

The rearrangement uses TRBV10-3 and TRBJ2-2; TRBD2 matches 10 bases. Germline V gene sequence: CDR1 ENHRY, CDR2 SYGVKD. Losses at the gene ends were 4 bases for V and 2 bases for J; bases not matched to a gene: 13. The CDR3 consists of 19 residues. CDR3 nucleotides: TGTGCCATCAGTGGCTTTACTAGCGGGGACCTACGCAACACCGGGGAGCTGTTTTTT. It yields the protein CAISGFTSGDLRNTGELFF.

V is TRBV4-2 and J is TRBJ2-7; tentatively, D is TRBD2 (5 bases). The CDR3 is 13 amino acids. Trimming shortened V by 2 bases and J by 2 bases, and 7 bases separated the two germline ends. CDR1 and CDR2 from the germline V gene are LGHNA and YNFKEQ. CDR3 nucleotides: TGTGCCAGCAGCCAACTAGCCACCTACGAGCAGTACTTC. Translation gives CASSQLATYEQYF.

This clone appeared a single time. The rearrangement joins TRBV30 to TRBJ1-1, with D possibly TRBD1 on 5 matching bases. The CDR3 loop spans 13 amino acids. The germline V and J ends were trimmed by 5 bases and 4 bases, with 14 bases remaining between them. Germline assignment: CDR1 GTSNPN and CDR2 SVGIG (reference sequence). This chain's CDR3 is CAWGEGWTTEAFF. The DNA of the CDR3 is TGTGCCTGGGGGGAGGGGTGGACCACTGAAGCTTTCTTT.

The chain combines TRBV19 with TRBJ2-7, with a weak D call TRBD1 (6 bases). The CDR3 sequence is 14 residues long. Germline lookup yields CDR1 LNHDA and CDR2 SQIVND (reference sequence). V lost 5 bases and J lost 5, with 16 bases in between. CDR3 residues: CASSENRDIDEQYF. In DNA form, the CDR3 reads TGTGCCAGTAGTGAGAACAGGGACATCGACGAGCAGTACTTC.